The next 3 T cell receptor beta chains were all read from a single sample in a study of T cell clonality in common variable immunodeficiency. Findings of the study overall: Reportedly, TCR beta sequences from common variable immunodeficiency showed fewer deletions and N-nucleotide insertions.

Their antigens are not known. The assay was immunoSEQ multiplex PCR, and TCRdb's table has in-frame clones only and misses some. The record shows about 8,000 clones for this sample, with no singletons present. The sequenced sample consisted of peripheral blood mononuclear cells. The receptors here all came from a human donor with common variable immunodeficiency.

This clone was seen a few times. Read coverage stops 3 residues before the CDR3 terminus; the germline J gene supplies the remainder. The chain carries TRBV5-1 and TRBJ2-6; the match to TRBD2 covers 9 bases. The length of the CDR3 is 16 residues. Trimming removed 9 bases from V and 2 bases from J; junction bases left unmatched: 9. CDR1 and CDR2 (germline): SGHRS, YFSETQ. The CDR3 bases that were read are TGCGCCATCCCGCGTAGCGGGAGTCCTGGGGCCAACGTC. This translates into CAIPRSGSPGANV. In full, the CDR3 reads CAIPRSGSPGANVLTF.

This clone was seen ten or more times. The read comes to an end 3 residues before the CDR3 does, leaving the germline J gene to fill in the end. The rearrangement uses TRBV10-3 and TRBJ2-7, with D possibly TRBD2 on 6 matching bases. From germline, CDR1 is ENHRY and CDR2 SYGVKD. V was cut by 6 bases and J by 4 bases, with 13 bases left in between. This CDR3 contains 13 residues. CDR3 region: CAIRGLDWYEQYF. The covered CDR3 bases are TGTGCCATCAGGGGACTCGATTGGTACGAG.

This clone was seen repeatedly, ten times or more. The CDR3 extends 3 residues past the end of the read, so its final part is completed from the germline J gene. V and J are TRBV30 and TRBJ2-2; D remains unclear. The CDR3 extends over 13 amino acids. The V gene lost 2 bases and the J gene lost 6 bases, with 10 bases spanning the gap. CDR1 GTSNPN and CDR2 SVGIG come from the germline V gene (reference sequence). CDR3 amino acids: CAWSPSISGELFF. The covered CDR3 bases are TGTGCCTGGAGTCCTTCTATCTCCGGGGAG. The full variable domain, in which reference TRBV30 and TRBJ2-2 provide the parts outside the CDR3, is SQTIHQWPATLVQPVGSPLSLECTVEGTSNPNLYWYRQAAGRGLQLLFYSVGIGQISSEVPQNLSASRPQDRQFILSSKKLLLSDSGFYLCAWSPSISGELFFGEGSRLTVL.